Below are 7 T cell receptor beta chains sequenced from a single sample in a study of T-cell memory formation after mild COVID-19. Via MiXCR, TCRdb re-called the 5' RACE reads, giving one row per CDR3 protein. The sample lists some 250,000 distinct CDR3 sequences, about a sixth occurring once. The sequencing input was PBMCs or a T cell subset sorted from them (not recorded which). The origin of the receptors is a young man who had mild COVID-19 (a few samples of this study predate the infection). Cell type and time point are not known.

This clonotype was seen a handful of times. CDR3 in DNA: TGCGCCACCACTGGACAGGGGTCCTACGAGCAGTACTTC. It encodes CATTGQGSYEQYF. J is TRBJ2-7 and V is TRBV10-2; TRBD1 aligns across 9 bases. The CDR3 consists of 13 residues. Trimming took 10 bases from V and 1 from J; bases not matched to a gene: 5. CDR1 and CDR2 (germline): WSHSY, SAAADI.

This clonotype was counted many times. This chain joins TRBV7-9 and TRBJ2-4; D possibly corresponds to TRBD1 (5 bases). The CDR3 extends over 14 amino acids. V was cut by 3 bases and J by 0 bases, with 6 bases left in between. The germline V gene encodes CDR1 SEHNR and CDR2 FQNEAQ (reference sequence). The CDR3 sequence is CASSFQGAKNIQYF. CDR3 coding DNA: TGTGCCAGCAGCTTCCAGGGAGCCAAAAACATTCAGTACTTC. The whole variable domain, remainder taken from reference TRBV7-9 and TRBJ2-4, is DTGVSQNPRHKITKRGQNVTFRCDPISEHNRLYWYRQTLGQGPEFLTYFQNEAQLEKSRLLSDRFSAERPKGSFSTLEIQRTEQGDSAMYLCASSFQGAKNIQYFGAGTRLSVL.

Only a few counts were recorded for this clonotype. This chain joins TRBV29-1 and TRBJ2-3, with D possibly TRBD1 on 6 matching bases. The germline CDR1 and CDR2 sequences are SQVTM and ANQGSEA. The CDR3 contains 13 residues. V gave up 3 bases and J gave up 1 base, with 8 bases separating them. CDR3 DNA: TGCAGCGTTGATCCAGGGGGCACAGATACGCAGTATTTT. Its translation: CSVDPGGTDTQYF.

CDR3 bases: TGTGCCAGCAGCTTTATAGGGGGGGCGAGATTCACAGATACGCAGTATTTT. Its protein product is CASSFIGGARFTDTQYF. V is TRBV7-2 and J is TRBJ2-3; TRBD2 might be the D (7 bases). The CDR3 runs to 17 residues. V was trimmed by 3 bases and J by 2 bases, leaving 18 bases between them. The germline V gene encodes CDR1 SGHTA and CDR2 FQGNSA.

This clonotype has just a few counts. The V call is TRBV9, the J call TRBJ1-2; 9 positions match TRBD1. The CDR3 has 15 amino acids. Germline loops: CDR1 SGDLS, CDR2 YYNGEE. After removal of 0 bases from V and 3 bases from J, the junction contained 3 bases not matched to a gene. The CDR3 sequence: CASSVARTGDYGYTF. The CDR3 nucleotides read TGTGCCAGCAGCGTAGCGAGGACAGGGGACTATGGCTACACCTTC.

V gene TRBV21-1 combines with J gene TRBJ2-7; whether TRBD2, the table's D call, matches the DNA was not checked. TRBV21-1 is designated a pseudogene. The CDR3 sequence is 13 residues long. CDR3 coding DNA: TGTGCCAGCAGCAAAGGGAGGGTCTACGAGCAGTACGTC. As protein: CASSKGRVYEQYV.

The chain is built from TRBV7-9 and TRBJ2-3; no clear D gene. Trimming removed 1 base at V and 1 base at J, with 15 bases between. This CDR3 spans 17 amino acids. The germline gives CDR1 SEHNR, CDR2 FQNEAQ (reference sequence). CDR3 in amino acids: CASSLGSSVPGTDTQYF. The CDR3 coding sequence is TGTGCCAGCAGCTTAGGGTCCTCGGTCCCCGGCACAGATACGCAGTATTTT. Combining the CDR3 with reference TRBV7-9 and TRBJ2-3 gives the whole variable domain DTGVSQNPRHKITKRGQNVTFRCDPISEHNRLYWYRQTLGQGPEFLTYFQNEAQLEKSRLLSDRFSAERPKGSFSTLEIQRTEQGDSAMYLCASSLGSSVPGTDTQYFGPGTRLTVL.